What follows are 22 T cell receptor beta chains derived from one specimen sequenced in a study of shared clonotypes between healthy human individuals. The data were produced by immunoSEQ multiplex PCR, yet TCRdb's version contains in-frame clones alone and is incomplete. The sample records 2,500,000 or so clones, approximately 93% being singletons. Sequencing was performed on naive CD4+ T cells from PBMCs. Subset here: CD45RA+ positively selected. Every receptor here comes from a man younger than 35 in good health. Some clones in this sample may be carry-over from other donors' samples.

The chain couples TRBV5-6 to TRBJ2-2; the D gene is possibly TRBD2 (6 bases). Germline V lookup: CDR1 SGHDT, CDR2 YYEEEE. The CDR3 consists of 14 residues. Trimming stripped 0 bases from V and 5 bases from J, with 8 bases between. The CDR3 here is CASSLGLATGELFF. CDR3 bases: TGTGCCAGCAGCTTGGGCCTAGCGACCGGGGAGCTGTTTTTT.

V and J are TRBV11-2 and TRBJ2-7, with TRBD2 matching over 13 bases. Per the germline V gene, CDR1 is SGHAT and CDR2 is FQNNGV. This CDR3 has 15 residues. The V and J ends lost 6 bases and 2 bases, in that order; junction bases with no gene match: 4. The CDR3 sequence is CASRLAGGIAYEQYF. The CDR3 DNA follows: TGTGCCAGCAGACTAGCGGGAGGGATTGCCTACGAGCAGTACTTC.

This sequence joins TRBV18 and TRBJ2-5; 7 nucleotides agree with TRBD2. CDR3 length equals 15 residues. V lost 2 bases, J lost 1 base, and 4 bases stayed unmatched. Germline CDR1 is KGHSH and CDR2 is LQKENI. CDR3 protein: CASSPASGTQETQYF. DNA for the CDR3: TGTGCCAGCTCACCAGCTAGCGGAACCCAAGAGACCCAGTACTTC.

A word on this clone: This specimen includes other DNA sequences encoding the same CDR3. The chain has TRBV5-1 and TRBJ2-2; TRBD2 matches 7 bases. V dropped 4 bases and J dropped 6; count of bases not matched to a gene: 3. Looked up from germline, CDR1 is SGHRS and CDR2 is YFSETQ. The CDR3 contains 13 residues. This chain's CDR3 is CASSLGGAGELFF. In DNA, the CDR3 is TGCGCCAGCAGCCTTGGGGGGGCCGGGGAGCTGTTTTTT.

The V gene is TRBV6-5, the J gene TRBJ2-1; 7 bases match TRBD1. After removal of 2 bases from V and 4 bases from J, the junction contained 5 bases not matched to a gene. CDR3 size: 15 residues. Germline CDR1 reads MNHEY; CDR2 reads SVGAGI. CDR3 coding DNA: TGTGCCAGCAGTTACACAGGGGCAGGATACAATGAGCAGTTCTTC. It yields the protein CASSYTGAGYNEQFF.

The rearrangement links TRBV11-3 to TRBJ2-1, with 10 bases matching TRBD2. Germline assignment: CDR1 SGHNT and CDR2 YENEEA. V lost 1 base to trimming and J lost 4 bases; unmatched junction nucleotides: 1. The CDR3 runs 15 residues. CDR3 sequence (DNA): TGTGCCAGCAGCTTAGGAGCGGGAGGGTACAATGAGCAGTTCTTC. Protein: CASSLGAGGYNEQFF.

This clone was counted once. V gene TRBV27 combines with J gene TRBJ2-7, with D perhaps TRBD1 (6 bases). CDR3 length: 14 amino acids. Germline CDR1 is MNHEY and CDR2 is SMNVEV (reference sequence). Trimming took off 6 bases at V and 4 bases at J, with 16 bases between the two ends. The CDR3 DNA reads TGTGCCAGCAGGCAGGGGTCCTACGCTTACGAGCAGTACTTC. Residues: CASRQGSYAYEQYF.

The chain joins TRBV28 to TRBJ1-2; D might be TRBD1 (5 bases). V shed 5 bases and J shed 5 bases, with 9 bases lying between them. Per germline, CDR1 MDHEN and CDR2 SYDVKM. CDR3 size: 12 residues. The CDR3 coding sequence is TGTGCCAGCAGTACCAGGGTGTATGGCTACACCTTC. Encoded protein: CASSTRVYGYTF.

This chain joins TRBV30 and TRBJ2-7; tentatively, D is TRBD2 (5 bases). Trimming took 2 bases from V and 2 from J, leaving 10 bases between them. CDR3 length: 13 residues. CDR1 and CDR2 from the germline V gene are GTSNPN and SVGIG (reference sequence). The CDR3 protein is CAWSPRDPYEQYF. CDR3 coding DNA: TGTGCCTGGAGTCCTCGGGATCCCTACGAGCAGTACTTC.

The chain links TRBV10-3 to TRBJ1-4; 7 bases line up with TRBD1. Trimming cost V 7 bases and J 7 bases; bases outside gene matches: 9. This CDR3 spans 14 amino acids. Germline V lookup: CDR1 ENHRY, CDR2 SYGVKD. CDR3 coding DNA: TGTGCCATCAACGACCAGGGGGAGGGTGAAAAACTGTTTTTT. It codes for CAINDQGEGEKLFF.

CDR3: CASSARIAGANTGELFF. The CDR3 DNA sequence: TGTGCCAGCAGCGCCCGAATAGCGGGGGCGAACACCGGGGAGCTGTTTTTT. The chain has TRBV9 and TRBJ2-2, with 9 bases aligning to TRBD2. The CDR3 is made up of 17 amino acids. The germline CDR1 and CDR2 sequences are SGDLS and YYNGEE. Germline trimming cut 3 bases from V and 0 bases from J; bases unmatched to any gene: 6.

This clone has a handful of counts. The rearrangement links TRBV10-3 to TRBJ1-2; TRBD1 matches at 9 bases. Trimming removed 2 bases from V and 10 bases from J; junction bases left unmatched: 8. There are 14 residues in the CDR3. The germline gives CDR1 ENHRY, CDR2 SYGVKD. CDR3 nucleotides: TGTGCCATCAGTGAGGAACAGGGGGCAGGTGTCTACACCTTC. Its translation: CAISEEQGAGVYTF.

V and J are TRBV18 and TRBJ2-7, with D perhaps given as TRBD1 or TRBD2 (5 bases each). CDR1 is KGHSH, CDR2 LQKENI, per germline. The CDR3 has 14 residues. Trimming pared 3 bases from V and 2 bases from J, leaving 11 bases between. CDR3 amino acids: CASSPEAGPYEQYF. The DNA of the CDR3 is TGTGCCAGCTCACCGGAGGCAGGGCCCTACGAGCAGTACTTC.

Notes on this clone: The sample contains more than one DNA sequence encoding this CDR3. The CDR3 DNA reads TGCGCCAGCAGCTTGGGCCAGCGATACAATGAGCAGTTCTTC. It translates to CASSLGQRYNEQFF. V usage is TRBV5-1 and J usage is TRBJ2-1; no clear D. CDR1 is SGHRS and CDR2 is YFSETQ in the germline V gene. Deletions cut 0 bases from V and 4 bases from J, with 8 bases between. The CDR3 has 14 residues.

A word on this clone: One junction end does not reproduce the germline sequence, and a read error may be involved. The rearrangement joins TRBV7-2 to TRBJ2-2; D not certain. The germline CDR1 and CDR2 sequences are SGHTA and FQGNSA. The CDR3 has 14 amino acids. The CDR3 spells CASSLSSFTGELFF. The CDR3 DNA follows: TGTGCCAGTAGCTTATCTTCCTTTACCGGGGAGCTGTTTTTT. The whole variable domain, filled in from reference TRBV7-2 and TRBJ2-2, reads GAGVSQSPSNKVTEKGKDVELRCDPISGHTALYWYRQSLGQGLEFLIYFQGNSAPDKSGLPSDRFSAERTGGSVSTLTIQRTQQEDSAVYLCASSLSSFTGELFFGEGSRLTVL.

This chain links TRBV28 with TRBJ2-7; the match to TRBD1 covers 8 bases. CDR1 MDHEN and CDR2 SYDVKM come from the germline V gene. The CDR3 length is 13 residues. The ends lost 5 bases at V and 4 bases at J; junction bases unmatched: 4. CDR3 in amino acids: CASSGDRLYEQYF. CDR3 sequence (DNA): TGTGCCAGCAGTGGGGACAGGCTTTACGAGCAGTACTTC.

The count of this clone is one. V and J are TRBV5-3 and TRBJ2-2, with no clear D. TRBV5-3 is recorded as an ORF, its role being uncertain. V was clipped by 1 base and J by 6 bases, with 1 base between them. CDR3 length: 11 residues. CDR3: CARSLSGELFF. For the CDR3, the DNA is TGTGCCAGAAGCTTGTCCGGGGAGCTGTTTTTT.

The rearrangement uses TRBV5-5 and TRBJ2-7, with TRBD2 identical over 8 bases. This CDR3 comprises 14 residues. The trim removed 7 bases at V and 5 bases at J, leaving 11 bases unmatched. From germline, CDR1 is SGHKS and CDR2 YYEKEE (reference sequence). CDR3 amino acids: CASGPGGVPNEQYF. Here the CDR3 DNA reads TGTGCCAGCGGGCCGGGAGGGGTCCCAAACGAGCAGTACTTC.

V gene TRBV6-5 combines with J gene TRBJ1-2; 8 nucleotides agree with TRBD1. Per germline, CDR1 MNHEY and CDR2 SVGAGI. CDR3 length: 15 residues. Unmatched junction bases numbered 9, after V lost 5 bases and J lost 4 bases. The CDR3 here is CASSQTGGSVYGYTF. In DNA form, the CDR3 reads TGTGCCAGCAGTCAAACAGGGGGGAGTGTCTATGGCTACACCTTC.

This clone was seen just once. The gene calls are TRBV5-1 and TRBJ1-3, with D tentatively TRBD1 (6 bases). Germline CDR1 SGHRS, CDR2 YFSETQ. Trimming took 4 bases from V and 1 from J, leaving 12 bases between them. The CDR3 spans 15 residues. The CDR3 loop is CASSPIGGSGNTIYF. DNA for the CDR3: TGCGCCAGCAGCCCGATAGGGGGATCTGGAAACACCATATATTTT.

This chain connects TRBV28 to TRBJ1-3; a possible D gene is TRBD1 (6 bases). The length of the CDR3 is 18 residues. Germline loops: CDR1 MDHEN, CDR2 SYDVKM. V was clipped by 5 bases and J by 0 bases, with 20 bases between them. The CDR3 here is CASSPLGYGTPSGNTIYF. The CDR3 DNA sequence: TGTGCCAGCAGTCCGTTAGGTTACGGGACACCCTCTGGAAACACCATATATTTT.

This chain connects TRBV28 to TRBJ1-3, with a weak D call TRBD1 (5 bases). CDR3 length: 16 amino acids. CDR1 and CDR2 from the germline V gene are MDHEN and SYDVKM. Trimming removed 3 bases at V and 4 bases at J, with 16 bases between. DNA for the CDR3: TGTGCCAGCAGTTTTTGGGGGTCAGGACTAGGAAACACCATATATTTT. Encoded protein: CASSFWGSGLGNTIYF.